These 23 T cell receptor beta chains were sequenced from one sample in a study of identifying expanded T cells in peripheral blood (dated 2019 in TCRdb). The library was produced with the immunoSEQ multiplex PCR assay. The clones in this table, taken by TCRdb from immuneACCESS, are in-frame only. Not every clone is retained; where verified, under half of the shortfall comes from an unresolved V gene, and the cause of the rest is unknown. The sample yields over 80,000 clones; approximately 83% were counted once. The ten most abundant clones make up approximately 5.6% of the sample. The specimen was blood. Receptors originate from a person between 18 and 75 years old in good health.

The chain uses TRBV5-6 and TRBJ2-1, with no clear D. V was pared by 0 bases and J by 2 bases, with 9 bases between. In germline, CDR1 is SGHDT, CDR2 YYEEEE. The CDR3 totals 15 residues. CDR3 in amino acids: CASSLEGLPYNEQFF. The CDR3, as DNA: TGTGCCAGCAGCTTGGAGGGCCTACCCTACAATGAGCAGTTCTTC. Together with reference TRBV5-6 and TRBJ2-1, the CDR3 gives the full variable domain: DAGVTQSPTHLIKTRGQQVTLRCSPKSGHDTVSWYQQALGQGPQFIFQYYEEEERQRGNFPDRFSGHQFPNYSSELNVNALLLGDSALYLCASSLEGLPYNEQFFGPGTRLTVL.

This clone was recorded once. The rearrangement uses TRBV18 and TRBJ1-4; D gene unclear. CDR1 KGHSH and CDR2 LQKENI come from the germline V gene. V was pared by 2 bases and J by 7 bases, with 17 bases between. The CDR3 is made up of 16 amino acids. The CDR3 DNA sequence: TGTGCCAGCTCACCAAATAGTAGTAGGCCTGGTGAAAAACTGTTTTTT. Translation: CASSPNSSRPGEKLFF.

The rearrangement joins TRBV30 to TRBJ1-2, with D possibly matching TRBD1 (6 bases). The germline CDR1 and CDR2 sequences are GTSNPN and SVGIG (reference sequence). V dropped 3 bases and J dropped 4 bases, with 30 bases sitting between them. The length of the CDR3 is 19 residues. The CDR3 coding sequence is TGTGCCTGGAGGGACACAACCGGGACACGAAGAATCATTGCCTATGGCTACACCTTC. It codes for CAWRDTTGTRRIIAYGYTF.

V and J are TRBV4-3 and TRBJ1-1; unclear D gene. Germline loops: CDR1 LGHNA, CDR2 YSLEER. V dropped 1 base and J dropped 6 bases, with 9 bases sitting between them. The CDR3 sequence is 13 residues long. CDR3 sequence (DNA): TGCGCCAGCAGCCAAGTTGCAGCCGCTGAAGCTTTCTTT. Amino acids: CASSQVAAAEAFF.

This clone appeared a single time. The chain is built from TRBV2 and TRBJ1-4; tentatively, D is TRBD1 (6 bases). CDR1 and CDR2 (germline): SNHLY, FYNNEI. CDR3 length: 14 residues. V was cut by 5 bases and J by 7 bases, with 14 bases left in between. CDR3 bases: TGTGCCAGCAGTTCACAGGGTAGGAGTGAAAAACTGTTTTTT. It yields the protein CASSSQGRSEKLFF.

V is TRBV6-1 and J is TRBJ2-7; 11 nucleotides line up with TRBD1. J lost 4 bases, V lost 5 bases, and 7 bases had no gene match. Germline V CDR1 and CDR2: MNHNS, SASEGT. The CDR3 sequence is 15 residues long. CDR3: CASSQPRDRGYEQYF. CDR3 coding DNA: TGTGCCAGCAGTCAACCCCGGGACAGGGGGTACGAGCAGTACTTC.

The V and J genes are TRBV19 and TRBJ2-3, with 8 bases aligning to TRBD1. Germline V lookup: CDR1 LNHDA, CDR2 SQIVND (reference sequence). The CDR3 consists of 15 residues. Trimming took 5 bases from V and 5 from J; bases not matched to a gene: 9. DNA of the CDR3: TGTGCCAGTAGTCTGTGGGGAGGACAGGGAGATACGCAGTATTTT. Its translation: CASSLWGGQGDTQYF.

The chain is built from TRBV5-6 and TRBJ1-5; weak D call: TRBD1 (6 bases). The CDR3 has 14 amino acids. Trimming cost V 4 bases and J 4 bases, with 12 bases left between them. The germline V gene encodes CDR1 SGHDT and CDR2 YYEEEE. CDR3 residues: CASSQTTGNQPQHF. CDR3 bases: TGTGCCAGCAGCCAAACTACAGGGAATCAGCCCCAGCATTTT.

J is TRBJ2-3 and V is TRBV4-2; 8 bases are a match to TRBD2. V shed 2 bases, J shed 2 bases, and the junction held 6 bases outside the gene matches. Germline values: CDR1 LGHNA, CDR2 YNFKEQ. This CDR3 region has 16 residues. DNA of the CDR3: TGTGCCAGCAGCCAAAAGGGCGGGGGGCCCACAGATACGCAGTATTTT. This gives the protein CASSQKGGGPTDTQYF.

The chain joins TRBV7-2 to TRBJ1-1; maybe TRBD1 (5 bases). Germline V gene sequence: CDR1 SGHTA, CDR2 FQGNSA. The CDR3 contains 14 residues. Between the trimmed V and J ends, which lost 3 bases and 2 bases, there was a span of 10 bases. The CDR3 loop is CASSFEQVNTEAFF. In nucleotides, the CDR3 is TGTGCCAGCAGCTTCGAACAGGTTAACACTGAAGCTTTCTTT.

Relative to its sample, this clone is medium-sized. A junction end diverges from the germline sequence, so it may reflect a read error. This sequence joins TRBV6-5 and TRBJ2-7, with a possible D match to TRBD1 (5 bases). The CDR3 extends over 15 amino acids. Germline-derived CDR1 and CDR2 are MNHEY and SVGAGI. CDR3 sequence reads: CASSDSRQSYYEQYF. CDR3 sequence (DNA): TGTGCCAGCAGTGACTCAAGACAGTCGTACTACGAGCAGTACTTC.

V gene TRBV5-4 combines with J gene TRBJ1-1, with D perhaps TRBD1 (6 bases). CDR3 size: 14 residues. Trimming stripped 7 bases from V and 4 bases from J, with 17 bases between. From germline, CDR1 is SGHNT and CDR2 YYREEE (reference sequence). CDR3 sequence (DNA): TGTGCCAGCCGGATGCGGGGGCGCGGCACTGAAGCTTTCTTT. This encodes CASRMRGRGTEAFF.

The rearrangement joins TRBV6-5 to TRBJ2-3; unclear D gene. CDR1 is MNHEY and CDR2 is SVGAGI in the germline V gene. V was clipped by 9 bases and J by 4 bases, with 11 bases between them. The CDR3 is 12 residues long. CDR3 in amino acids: CASRGSADTQYF. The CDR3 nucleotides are TGTGCCAGTCGAGGAAGCGCAGATACGCAGTATTTT.

CDR3 in amino acids: CASSMDRGVTGELFF. CDR3 DNA: TGTGCCAGTAGTATGGACAGGGGAGTCACCGGGGAGCTGTTTTTT. The chain carries TRBV19 and TRBJ2-2, with 9 bases lining up with TRBD1. V gave up 3 bases and J gave up 4 bases; unmatched junction bases: 3. Germline lookup yields CDR1 LNHDA and CDR2 SQIVND (reference sequence). CDR3 length: 15 residues.

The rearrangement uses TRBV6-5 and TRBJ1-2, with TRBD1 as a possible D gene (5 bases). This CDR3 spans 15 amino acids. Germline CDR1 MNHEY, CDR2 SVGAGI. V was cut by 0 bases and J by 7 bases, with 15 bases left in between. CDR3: CASSYSPGTGGGYTF. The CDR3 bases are TGTGCCAGCAGTTACTCCCCAGGGACGGGGGGTGGCTACACCTTC.

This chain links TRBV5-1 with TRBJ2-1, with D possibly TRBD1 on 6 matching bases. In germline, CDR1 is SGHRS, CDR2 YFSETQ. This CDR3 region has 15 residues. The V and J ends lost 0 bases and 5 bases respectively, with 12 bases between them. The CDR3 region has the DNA TGCGCCAGCAGCTTGGCTCCCAGGGGCGACAATGAGCAGTTCTTC. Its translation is CASSLAPRGDNEQFF.

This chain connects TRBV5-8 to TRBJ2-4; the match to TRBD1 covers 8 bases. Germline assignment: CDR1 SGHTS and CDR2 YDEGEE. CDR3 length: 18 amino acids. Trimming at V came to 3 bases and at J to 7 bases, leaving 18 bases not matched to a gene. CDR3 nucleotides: TGTGCCAGCAGCTATTCCGCTAGGACAGGGTATGAGAGGAACATTCAGTACTTC. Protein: CASSYSARTGYERNIQYF.

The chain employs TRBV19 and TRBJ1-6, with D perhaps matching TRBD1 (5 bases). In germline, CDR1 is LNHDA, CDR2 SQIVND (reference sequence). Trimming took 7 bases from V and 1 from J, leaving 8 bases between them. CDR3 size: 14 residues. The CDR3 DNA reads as TGTGCCAGTACCCACAGGTCCTATAATTCACCCCTCCACTTT. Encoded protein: CASTHRSYNSPLHF.

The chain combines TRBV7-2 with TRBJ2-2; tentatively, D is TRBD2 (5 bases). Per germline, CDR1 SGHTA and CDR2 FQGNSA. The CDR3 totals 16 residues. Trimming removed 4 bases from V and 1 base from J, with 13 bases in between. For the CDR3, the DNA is TGTGCCAGCAGCTCTAGGACGGGATTGAACACCGGGGAGCTGTTTTTT. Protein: CASSSRTGLNTGELFF.

Here the CDR3 DNA reads TGTGCCAGCAGCTTAACAGTCCCGGCGGGGACTAGCCGTATGTTCTACGAGCAGTACTTC. It translates to CASSLTVPAGTSRMFYEQYF. The chain recombines TRBV11-3 with TRBJ2-7; TRBD2 aligns across 9 bases. This CDR3 comprises 20 residues. With 2 bases clipped from V and 3 bases from J, the junction kept 20 bases outside the gene matches. Germline CDR1 reads SGHNT; CDR2 reads YENEEA. Full variable domain (outside the CDR3, taken from reference TRBV11-3 and TRBJ2-7): EAGVVQSPRYKIIEKKQPVAFWCNPISGHNTLYWYLQNLGQGPELLIRYENEEAVDDSQLPKDRFSAERLKGVDSTLKIQPAELGDSAVYLCASSLTVPAGTSRMFYEQYFGPGTRLTVT.

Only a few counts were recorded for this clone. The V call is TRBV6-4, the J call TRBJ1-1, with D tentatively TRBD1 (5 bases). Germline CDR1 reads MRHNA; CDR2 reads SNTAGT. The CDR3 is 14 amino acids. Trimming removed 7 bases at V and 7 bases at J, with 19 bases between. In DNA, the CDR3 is TGTGCCAGCACCCGGGGCCCCGGGATGGGTGAAGCTTTCTTT. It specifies CASTRGPGMGEAFF.

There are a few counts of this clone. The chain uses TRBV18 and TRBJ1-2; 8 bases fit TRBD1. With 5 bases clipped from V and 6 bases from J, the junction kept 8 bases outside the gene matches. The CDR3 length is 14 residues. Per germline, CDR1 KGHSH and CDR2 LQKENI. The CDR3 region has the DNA TGTGCCAGCTCAGGCAGGACAGGGACGGATGGCTACACCTTC. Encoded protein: CASSGRTGTDGYTF.

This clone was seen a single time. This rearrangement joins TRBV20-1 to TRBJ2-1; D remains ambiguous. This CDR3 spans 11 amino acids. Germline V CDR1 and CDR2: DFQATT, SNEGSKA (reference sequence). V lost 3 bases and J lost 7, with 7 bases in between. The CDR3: CSASGRNEQFF. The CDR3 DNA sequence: TGCAGTGCTAGCGGTAGGAATGAGCAGTTCTTC.